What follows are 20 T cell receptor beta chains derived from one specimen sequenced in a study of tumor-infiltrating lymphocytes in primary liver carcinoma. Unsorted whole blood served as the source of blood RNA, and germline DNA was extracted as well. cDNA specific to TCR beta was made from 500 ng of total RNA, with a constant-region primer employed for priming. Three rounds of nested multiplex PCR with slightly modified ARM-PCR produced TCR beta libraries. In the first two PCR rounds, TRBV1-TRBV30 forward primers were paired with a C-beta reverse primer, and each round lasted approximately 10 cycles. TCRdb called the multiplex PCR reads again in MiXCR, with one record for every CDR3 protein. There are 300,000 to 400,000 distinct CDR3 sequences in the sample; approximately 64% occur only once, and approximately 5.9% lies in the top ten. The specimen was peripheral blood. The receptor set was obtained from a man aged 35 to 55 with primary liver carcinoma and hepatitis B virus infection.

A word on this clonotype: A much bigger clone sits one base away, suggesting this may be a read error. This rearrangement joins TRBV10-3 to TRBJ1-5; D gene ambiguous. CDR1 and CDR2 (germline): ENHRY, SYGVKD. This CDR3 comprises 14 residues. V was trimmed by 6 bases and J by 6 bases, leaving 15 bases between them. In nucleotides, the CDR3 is TGTGCCATCAGCGACCCAAGGGAAGGTCAGCCCCAGCATTTT. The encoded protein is CAISDPREGQPQHF.

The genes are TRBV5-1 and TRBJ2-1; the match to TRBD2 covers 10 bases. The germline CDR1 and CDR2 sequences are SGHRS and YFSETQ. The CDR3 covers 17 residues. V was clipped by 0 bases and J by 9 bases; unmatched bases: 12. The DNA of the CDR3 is TGCGCCAGCAGCTTGGTCCCGGGACTAGCGAGGACAAGTGAGCAGTTCTTC. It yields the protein CASSLVPGLARTSEQFF.

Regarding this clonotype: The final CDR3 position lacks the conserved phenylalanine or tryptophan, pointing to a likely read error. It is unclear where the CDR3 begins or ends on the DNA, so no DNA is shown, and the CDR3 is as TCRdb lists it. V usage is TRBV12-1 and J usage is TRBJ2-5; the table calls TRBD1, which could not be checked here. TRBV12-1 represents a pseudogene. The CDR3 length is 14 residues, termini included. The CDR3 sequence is CASSPRQGGETQYL.

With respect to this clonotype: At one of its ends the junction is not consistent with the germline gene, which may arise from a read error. CDR3 loop: CASSFPGTVFNDGYTF. CDR3 nucleotide sequence: TGTGCCAGCAGCTTCCCCGGGACAGTGTTTAACGATGGCTACACCTTC. The chain employs TRBV7-9 and TRBJ1-2, with 7 bases aligning to TRBD1. This CDR3 contains 16 residues. Germline assignment: CDR1 SEHNR and CDR2 FQNEAQ (reference sequence).

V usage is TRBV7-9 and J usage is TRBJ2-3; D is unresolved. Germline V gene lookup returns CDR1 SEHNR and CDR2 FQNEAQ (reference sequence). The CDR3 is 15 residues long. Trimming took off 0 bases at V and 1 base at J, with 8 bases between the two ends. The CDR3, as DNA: TGTGCCAGCAGCTTAGCTAGGTTCGGCACAGATACGCAGTATTTT. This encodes CASSLARFGTDTQYF.

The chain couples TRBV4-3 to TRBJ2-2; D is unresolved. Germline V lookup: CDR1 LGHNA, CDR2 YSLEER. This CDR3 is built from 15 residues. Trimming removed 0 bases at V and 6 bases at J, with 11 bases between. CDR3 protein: CASSQETQRPGELFF. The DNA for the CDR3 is TGCGCCAGCAGCCAAGAAACCCAGAGACCCGGGGAGCTGTTTTTT.

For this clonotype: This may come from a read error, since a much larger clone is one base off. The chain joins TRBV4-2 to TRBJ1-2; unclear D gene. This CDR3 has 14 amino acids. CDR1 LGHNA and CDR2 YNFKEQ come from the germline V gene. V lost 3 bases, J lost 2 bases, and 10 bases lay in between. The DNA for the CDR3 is TGTGCCAGCAGCCATAGGACGGGGAACTATGGCTACACCTTC. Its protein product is CASSHRTGNYGYTF.

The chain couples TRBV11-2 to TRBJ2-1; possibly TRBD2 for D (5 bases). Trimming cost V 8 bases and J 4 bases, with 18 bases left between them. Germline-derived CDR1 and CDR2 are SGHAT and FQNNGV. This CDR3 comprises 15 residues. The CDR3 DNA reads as TGTGCCAGCTTAACGTCAGGAGGAATTTACAATGAGCAGTTCTTC. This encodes CASLTSGGIYNEQFF.

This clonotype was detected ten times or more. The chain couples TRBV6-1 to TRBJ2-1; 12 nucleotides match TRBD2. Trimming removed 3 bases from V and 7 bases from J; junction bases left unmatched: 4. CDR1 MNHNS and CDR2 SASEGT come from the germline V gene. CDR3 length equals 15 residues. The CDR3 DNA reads TGTGCCAGCAGTGATTCTGGACTAGCGGGAAATGAGCAGTTCTTC. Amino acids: CASSDSGLAGNEQFF.

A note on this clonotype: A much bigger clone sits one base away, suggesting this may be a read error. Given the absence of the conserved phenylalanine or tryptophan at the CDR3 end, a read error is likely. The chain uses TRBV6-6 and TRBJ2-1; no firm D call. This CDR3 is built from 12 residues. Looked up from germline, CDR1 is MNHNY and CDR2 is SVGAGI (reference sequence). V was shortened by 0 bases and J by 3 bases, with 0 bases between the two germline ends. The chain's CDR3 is CASSYSYNEQFL. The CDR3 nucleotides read TGTGCCAGCAGTTACTCCTACAATGAGCAGTTCTTA.

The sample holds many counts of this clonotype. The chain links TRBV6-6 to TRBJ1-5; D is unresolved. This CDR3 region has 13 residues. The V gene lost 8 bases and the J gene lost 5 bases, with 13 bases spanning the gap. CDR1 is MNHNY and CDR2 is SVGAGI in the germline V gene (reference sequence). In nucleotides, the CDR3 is TGTGCCAGCGTAACAGAGGCTTATCAGCCCCAGCATTTT. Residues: CASVTEAYQPQHF.

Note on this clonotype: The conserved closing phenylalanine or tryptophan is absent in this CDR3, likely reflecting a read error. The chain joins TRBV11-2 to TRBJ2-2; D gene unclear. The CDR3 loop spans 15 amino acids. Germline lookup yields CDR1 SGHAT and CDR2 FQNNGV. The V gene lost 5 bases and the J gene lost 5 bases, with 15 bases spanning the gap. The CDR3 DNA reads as TGTGCCAGCAGCCCCGCCTGGGGAAATACCGGGGAGCTGTTTATT. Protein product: CASSPAWGNTGELFI.

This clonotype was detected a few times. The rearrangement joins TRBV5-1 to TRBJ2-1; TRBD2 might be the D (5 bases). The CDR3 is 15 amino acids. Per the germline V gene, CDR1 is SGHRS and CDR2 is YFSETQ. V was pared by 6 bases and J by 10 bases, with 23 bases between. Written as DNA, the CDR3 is TGCGCCAGCAACTCGGGGATCAATAGCTACGAGGAGCAGTTCTTC. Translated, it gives CASNSGINSYEEQFF.

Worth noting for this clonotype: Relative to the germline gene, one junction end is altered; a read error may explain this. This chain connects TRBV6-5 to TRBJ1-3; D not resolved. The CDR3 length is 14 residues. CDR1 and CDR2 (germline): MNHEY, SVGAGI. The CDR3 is CAGSSVTSGNTTYF. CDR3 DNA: TGTGCAGGCAGTTCCGTTACCTCTGGAAACACCACATATTTT.

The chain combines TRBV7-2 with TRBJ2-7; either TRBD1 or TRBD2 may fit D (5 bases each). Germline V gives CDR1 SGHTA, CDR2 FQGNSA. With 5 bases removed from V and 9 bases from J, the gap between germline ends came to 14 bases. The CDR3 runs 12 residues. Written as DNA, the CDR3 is TGTGCCAGCAGCGAAGGAGTGGGACGGCAGTACTTC. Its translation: CASSEGVGRQYF.

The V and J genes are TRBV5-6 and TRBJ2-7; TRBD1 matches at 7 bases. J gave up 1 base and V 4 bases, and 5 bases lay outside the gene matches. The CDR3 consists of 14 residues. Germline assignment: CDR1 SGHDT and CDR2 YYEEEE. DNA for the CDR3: TGTGCCAGCAGCCCGGGACAGCCGTCCTACGAGCAGTACTTC. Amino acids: CASSPGQPSYEQYF.

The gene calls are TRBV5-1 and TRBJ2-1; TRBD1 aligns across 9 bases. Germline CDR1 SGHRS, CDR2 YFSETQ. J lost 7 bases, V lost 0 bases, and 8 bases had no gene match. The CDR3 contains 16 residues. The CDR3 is CASSLDTGGAVNEQFF. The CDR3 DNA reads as TGCGCCAGCAGCTTGGATACAGGGGGCGCAGTAAATGAGCAGTTCTTC.

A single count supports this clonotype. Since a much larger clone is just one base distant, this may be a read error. The CDR3: CASSYDGGTISGNTIYF. The CDR3, as DNA: TGTGCCAGCAGTTACGACGGGGGGACGATCTCTGGAAACACCATATATTTT. This chain connects TRBV6-5 to TRBJ1-3; tentatively, D is TRBD1 (5 bases). Per the germline V gene, CDR1 is MNHEY and CDR2 is SVGAGI. The CDR3 length is 17 residues. The V end was cut by 2 bases, the J end by 0 bases, with 14 bases between.

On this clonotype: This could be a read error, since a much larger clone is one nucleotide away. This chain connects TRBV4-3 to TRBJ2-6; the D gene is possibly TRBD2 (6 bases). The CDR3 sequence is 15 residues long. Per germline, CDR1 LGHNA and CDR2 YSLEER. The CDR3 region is CASSQEGTGVNVLTF. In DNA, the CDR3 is TGCGCCAGCAGCCAAGAAGGGACTGGGGTCAACGTCCTGACTTTC.

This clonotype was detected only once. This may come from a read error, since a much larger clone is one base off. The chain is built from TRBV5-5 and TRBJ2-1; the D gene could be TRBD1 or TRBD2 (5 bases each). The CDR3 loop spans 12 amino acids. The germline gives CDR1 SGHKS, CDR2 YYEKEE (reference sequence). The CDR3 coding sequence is TGTGCCAGCACCTTGCCGGGGCCGGAGCAGTTCTTC. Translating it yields CASTLPGPEQFF.